This T cell receptor (beta chain) was captured by sequencing in a study of PD-1 blockade in classical Hodgkin lymphoma. The length of the CDR3 is 14 residues. V was trimmed by 6 bases and J by 1 base, leaving 11 bases between them. Per the germline V gene, CDR1 is ENHRY and CDR2 is SYGVKD. Method: immunoSEQ multiplex PCR; TCRdb's copy keeps in-frame clones and lacks some. The table includes 18,000 or so clones, roughly 65% detected once. The time point: cycle 4 day 1 (C4D1), after about 6 weeks of nivolumab. Each and every patient relapsed after autologous stem cell transplantation, and patients got differing brentuximab vedotin exposure. Thawed PBMCs yielded CD4+ T cells through magnetic negative selection.

The TCR was taken from a human donor with classical Hodgkin lymphoma. The sample here was CD4+ T cells from blood, taken before the fourth cycle of nivolumab. V and J are TRBV10-3 and TRBJ2-3; D gene ambiguous. The CDR3 coding sequence is TGTGCCATCAGCGACTCCTGGGGCACAGATACGCAGTATTTT. Translated: CAISDSWGTDTQYF.